Each of the 17 T cell receptor beta chains below was sequenced from the same sample in a study of blood T cell repertoires in COVID-19. Repertoires were generated with immunoSEQ multiplex PCR, while TCRdb's copy carries only in-frame clones and drops some. The repertoire holds approximately 50,000 clones, with about three quarters as singletons. What was sequenced was peripheral blood. The receptors here all came from a man between 45 and 60 years old with active or convalescent COVID-19.

The chain employs TRBV14 and TRBJ2-1; TRBD1 might be the D (6 bases). Germline CDR1 reads SGHDN; CDR2 reads FVKESK. Trimming cost V 4 bases and J 4 bases, with 8 bases left between them. CDR3 length: 13 residues. DNA of the CDR3: TGTGCCAGCAGCCTTGGACAGTACAATGAGCAGTTCTTC. It translates to CASSLGQYNEQFF.

This clone has a handful of counts. This chain uses TRBV11-2 with TRBJ2-7; D call uncertain. V lost 5 bases and J lost 0, with 20 bases in between. Germline values: CDR1 SGHAT, CDR2 FQNNGV. This CDR3 region has 17 residues. The CDR3 is CASSVSLDSRSSYEQYF. The CDR3 DNA reads TGTGCCAGCAGCGTATCCCTTGATAGTCGGAGCTCCTACGAGCAGTACTTC.

As regards this clone: The sample holds other DNA sequences that translate to the same CDR3. V usage is TRBV29-1 and J usage is TRBJ2-2; 11 bases map to TRBD2. The germline V gene encodes CDR1 SQVTM and CDR2 ANQGSEA. The CDR3 length is 14 residues. J gave up 2 bases and V 7 bases, and 3 bases lay outside the gene matches. DNA of the CDR3: TGCAGCGCCGGGACTAGCGGCAACACCGGGGAGCTGTTTTTT. Translation: CSAGTSGNTGELFF.

CDR3 DNA sequence: TGTGCCTGGAGTCGGGGGGGTTATCAGCCCCAGCATTTT. Its translation: CAWSRGGYQPQHF. The chain uses TRBV30 and TRBJ1-5, with TRBD1 as a possible D gene (5 bases). Germline values: CDR1 GTSNPN, CDR2 SVGIG (reference sequence). The V gene lost 2 bases and the J gene lost 5 bases, with 10 bases spanning the gap. This CDR3 has 13 amino acids.

The chain has TRBV7-8 and TRBJ1-1; D is unresolved. The ends were cut back, 2 bases at V and 4 bases at J, with 11 bases in the middle. The CDR3 loop spans 14 amino acids. The germline V gene encodes CDR1 SGHVS and CDR2 FQNEAQ. The CDR3: CASSLSTVVTEAFF. The CDR3 nucleotides are TGTGCCAGCAGCTTAAGCACGGTTGTCACTGAAGCTTTCTTT.

The genes are TRBV7-8 and TRBJ2-1; 7 positions match TRBD2. The germline CDR1 and CDR2 sequences are SGHVS and FQNEAQ. The CDR3 totals 15 residues. V shed 5 bases and J 7 bases; nucleotides not matched to a gene: 11. The CDR3 region has the DNA TGTGCCAGCAGCCCCCCCGGCGGGAGCTTAAATGAGCAGTTCTTC. This translates into CASSPPGGSLNEQFF.

In its sample, this clone was seen a few times. The rearrangement joins TRBV11-2 to TRBJ2-3; 9 bases match TRBD2. Looked up from germline, CDR1 is SGHAT and CDR2 is FQNNGV. Trimming took 1 base from V and 0 from J; bases not matched to a gene: 8. This CDR3 region has 18 residues. The CDR3 DNA reads as TGTGCCAGCAGCTTAGCTTTTGCGGGAGGGGTTAGCACAGATACGCAGTATTTT. Protein: CASSLAFAGGVSTDTQYF.

The V and J genes are TRBV6-6 and TRBJ2-7; D might be TRBD1 (6 bases). The CDR3 contains 15 residues. V shed 4 bases and J shed 3 bases, with 16 bases lying between them. The V gene's germline CDR1 is MNHNY and CDR2 SVGAGI (reference sequence). The CDR3 loop reads CASSLAGTLSYEQYF. CDR3 sequence (DNA): TGTGCCAGCAGTTTAGCCGGGACACTGAGCTACGAGCAGTACTTC.

The chain recombines TRBV13 with TRBJ2-5, with 7 bases identical to TRBD1. Trimming took 3 bases from V and 2 from J; bases not matched to a gene: 6. The CDR3 consists of 15 residues. Germline assignment: CDR1 PRHDT and CDR2 FYEKMQ (reference sequence). The DNA for the CDR3 is TGTGCCAGCAGCTTCCGGGCGACAGGGCAAGAGACCCAGTACTTC. Amino acid sequence: CASSFRATGQETQYF.

This clone was found once. This sequence joins TRBV6-5 and TRBJ2-1, with D possibly matching TRBD2 (6 bases). V dropped 7 bases and J dropped 15 bases, with 22 bases sitting between them. CDR1 and CDR2 from the germline V gene are MNHEY and SVGAGI. This CDR3 spans 13 amino acids. The CDR3 here is CASITLRDSQRFF. The CDR3 coding sequence is TGTGCCAGCATCACCTTACGGGACTCCCAGCGGTTCTTC.

The gene calls are TRBV19 and TRBJ2-1; 8 bases match TRBD2. V was clipped by 7 bases and J by 7 bases; unmatched bases: 15. Germline lookup yields CDR1 LNHDA and CDR2 SQIVND (reference sequence). The CDR3 totals 16 residues. The chain's CDR3 is CASTPFTGGPGNEQFF. DNA of the CDR3: TGTGCCAGTACTCCATTTACGGGGGGGCCGGGAAATGAGCAGTTCTTC.

V and J are TRBV7-9 and TRBJ2-1, with D tentatively TRBD1 (5 bases). V was clipped by 6 bases and J by 2 bases, with 17 bases between them. Germline assignment: CDR1 SEHNR and CDR2 FQNEAQ (reference sequence). The CDR3 contains 16 residues. Here the CDR3 DNA reads TGTGCCAGCAGGACTTGGAAAGGGGCCACCTACAATGAGCAGTTCTTC. Amino acids: CASRTWKGATYNEQFF.

The chain employs TRBV29-1 and TRBJ2-4, with D possibly being TRBD2 (6 bases). The CDR3 has 14 amino acids. Per the germline V gene, CDR1 is SQVTM and CDR2 is ANQGSEA. V was cut by 7 bases and J by 5 bases, with 18 bases left in between. CDR3 loop: CSARPGEAQNIQYF. DNA for the CDR3: TGCAGCGCCCGCCCCGGGGAGGCTCAAAACATTCAGTACTTC.

V is TRBV12-5 and J is TRBJ1-5; D is perhaps TRBD1 (6 bases). Germline V gene lookup returns CDR1 LGHNT and CDR2 FRNRAP. This CDR3 comprises 15 residues. The ends were cut back, 5 bases at V and 7 bases at J, with 18 bases in the middle. CDR3 DNA sequence: TGTGCTAGTGGTCCGATGGACAGAGCCGAACAGCCCCAGCATTTT. Translation: CASGPMDRAEQPQHF. The full variable domain, its missing parts supplied by reference TRBV12-5 and TRBJ1-5, is DARVTQTPRHKVTEMGQEVTMRCQPILGHNTVFWYRQTMMQGLELLAYFRNRAPLDDSGMPKDRFSAEMPDATLATLKIQPSEPRDSAVYFCASGPMDRAEQPQHFGDGTRLSIL.

The rearrangement joins TRBV27 to TRBJ1-5; 8 bases map to TRBD1. Trimming cost V 6 bases and J 7 bases; bases outside gene matches: 5. The CDR3 is 13 amino acids. Germline CDR1 reads MNHEY; CDR2 reads SMNVEV (reference sequence). In nucleotides, the CDR3 is TGTGCCAGCAGCTTACAGGGGGGCCAGCCCCAGCATTTT. Protein: CASSLQGGQPQHF.

This clone was seen a handful of times. The CDR3 loop is CASSISGEQETQYF. As DNA, the CDR3 is TGTGCCAGCAGCATTAGCGGGGAACAAGAGACCCAGTACTTC. The chain uses TRBV7-2 and TRBJ2-5, with 8 bases aligning to TRBD2. This CDR3 comprises 14 residues. J was trimmed by 2 bases and V by 5 bases; bases with no gene match: 4. The germline CDR1 and CDR2 sequences are SGHTA and FQGNSA.

The V and J genes are TRBV27 and TRBJ2-7; 7 nucleotides match TRBD2. This CDR3 is 15 amino acids long. V lost 5 bases and J lost 1; bases outside the gene matches: 8. Germline V gene sequence: CDR1 MNHEY, CDR2 SMNVEV (reference sequence). CDR3 region: CASSLGRALSYEQYF. DNA for the CDR3: TGTGCCAGCAGTCTAGGGAGGGCACTGTCCTACGAGCAGTACTTC.